The 22 T cell receptor beta chains presented below share a single source sample, sequenced in a study of blood T cell repertoires in COVID-19 (dated by TCRdb to 2018 to 2021). The method was the immunoSEQ multiplex PCR assay. Here the immuneACCESS table is served through TCRdb, limited to in-frame sequences with V and J called. Missing clones are a known gap in these copies; in checked studies unresolved V genes cover under half, and the rest lacks a known reason. The sample records more than 200,000 clones, 83% of which are singletons. About 2.7% of the sample is in the top ten clones. Sequenced sample: peripheral blood. The receptor set was obtained from a woman in her thirties or forties with active or convalescent COVID-19.

This sequence joins TRBV28 and TRBJ1-2, with D possibly TRBD1 on 5 matching bases. The CDR3 length is 13 residues. Germline assignment: CDR1 MDHEN and CDR2 SYDVKM. The V gene lost 4 bases and the J gene lost 3 bases, with 9 bases spanning the gap. The CDR3 protein is CASSYTGDYGYTF. The CDR3 bases are TGTGCCAGCAGTTACACAGGTGACTATGGCTACACCTTC.

The V call is TRBV7-2, the J call TRBJ2-1; perhaps TRBD1 as D (7 bases). CDR3 length: 17 amino acids. Deletions cut 5 bases from V and 7 bases from J, with 24 bases between. Per the germline V gene, CDR1 is SGHTA and CDR2 is FQGNSA. The CDR3 sequence is CASSQDRRVGLENEQFF. For the CDR3, the DNA is TGTGCCAGCAGCCAGGACAGGAGGGTGGGGTTGGAAAATGAGCAGTTCTTC.

The gene calls are TRBV12-5 and TRBJ1-6; D remains ambiguous. Trimming cost V 8 bases and J 7 bases, with 6 bases left between them. There are 11 residues in the CDR3. Germline values: CDR1 LGHNT, CDR2 FRNRAP. In DNA form, the CDR3 reads TGTGCTAGTTCAGAAAATTCACCCCTCCACTTT. Its translation is CASSENSPLHF.

The genes are TRBV29-1 and TRBJ2-7; 7 bases agree with TRBD1. CDR1 and CDR2 (germline): SQVTM, ANQGSEA. With 4 bases clipped from V and 1 base from J, the junction kept 4 bases outside the gene matches. This CDR3 contains 13 residues. In DNA form, the CDR3 reads TGCAGCGTTGTCACAGGGGATTCCTACGAGCAGTACTTC. It yields the protein CSVVTGDSYEQYF.

V and J are TRBV7-2 and TRBJ2-7; TRBD1 aligns across 9 bases. This CDR3 contains 14 residues. With V trimmed by 6 bases and J by 3 bases, 6 bases remained unmatched. Looked up from germline, CDR1 is SGHTA and CDR2 is FQGNSA. CDR3 region: CASRPDRGRYEQYF. The CDR3, as DNA: TGTGCCAGCAGACCGGACAGGGGTCGCTACGAGCAGTACTTC.

The chain has TRBV30 and TRBJ1-2; 7 nucleotides line up with TRBD1. The CDR3 has 16 residues. The trim removed 5 bases at V and 0 bases at J, leaving 12 bases unmatched. CDR1 is GTSNPN, CDR2 SVGIG, per germline (reference sequence). Here the CDR3 DNA reads TGTGCCTGGGTCGGGACAGAGAGCCCCTCTAACTATGGCTACACCTTC. This translates into CAWVGTESPSNYGYTF.

The V and J genes are TRBV6-5 and TRBJ2-1; 7 bases match TRBD1. CDR3 length: 15 residues. Trimming took 6 bases from V and 1 from J; bases not matched to a gene: 6. Per the germline V gene, CDR1 is MNHEY and CDR2 is SVGAGI. CDR3 bases: TGTGCCAGCAGCCACAGGGGTCGTTCCTACAATGAGCAGTTCTTC. Translation gives CASSHRGRSYNEQFF.

The chain combines TRBV11-2 with TRBJ1-1, with 11 bases lining up with TRBD1. J lost 5 bases, V lost 4 bases, and 6 bases had no gene match. Germline values: CDR1 SGHAT, CDR2 FQNNGV. The CDR3 loop spans 15 amino acids. The chain's CDR3 is CASSSPGTGGTEAFF. The CDR3 DNA reads as TGTGCCAGCAGCTCTCCCGGGACAGGGGGAACTGAAGCTTTCTTT.

In this sample, this clone turned up many times. This same CDR3 is encoded by further DNA sequences in the sample. CDR3 in DNA: TGTGCCAGCAGGGAGACAGGGGGTGGCTATGGCTACACCTTC. Protein product: CASRETGGGYGYTF. J is TRBJ1-2 and V is TRBV28, with TRBD1 matching over 9 bases. With V trimmed by 6 bases and J by 4 bases, 6 bases remained unmatched. The CDR3 runs 14 residues. Germline V gene lookup returns CDR1 MDHEN and CDR2 SYDVKM.

V is TRBV11-3 and J is TRBJ1-1; a weak D match, TRBD1 (5 bases). The CDR3 has 14 residues. Looked up from germline, CDR1 is SGHNT and CDR2 is YENEEA. V was pared by 3 bases and J by 3 bases, with 11 bases between. In DNA, the CDR3 is TGTGCCAGCAGCTTGGAGGGGCGGGACACTGAAGCTTTCTTT. Its translation is CASSLEGRDTEAFF.

The chain uses TRBV20-1 and TRBJ2-5; weak D call: TRBD2 (5 bases). The germline V gene encodes CDR1 DFQATT and CDR2 SNEGSKA (reference sequence). With 5 bases removed from V and 13 bases from J, the gap between germline ends came to 17 bases. The CDR3 sequence is 11 residues long. This CDR3 reads CSAEDYKAWYF. As DNA, the CDR3 is TGCAGTGCTGAAGACTACAAAGCTTGGTACTTC.

The chain couples TRBV7-2 to TRBJ2-5; 9 nucleotides line up with TRBD2. This CDR3 spans 14 amino acids. With V trimmed by 6 bases and J by 2 bases, 4 bases remained unmatched. Per the germline V gene, CDR1 is SGHTA and CDR2 is FQGNSA. CDR3 sequence (DNA): TGTGCCAGCAGGGCGGGGGGGCGGCAAGAGACCCAGTACTTC. Encoded protein: CASRAGGRQETQYF.

The CDR3, as DNA: TGTGCCAGCAGGGGAGAGACTGAAGCTTTCTTT. This translates into CASRGETEAFF. This sequence joins TRBV2 and TRBJ1-1; D is unclear. Germline loops: CDR1 SNHLY, CDR2 FYNNEI. V dropped 6 bases and J dropped 5 bases, with 7 bases sitting between them. The CDR3 has 11 amino acids.

The rearrangement uses TRBV14 and TRBJ1-2; 10 nucleotides match TRBD1. This CDR3 has 15 amino acids. The germline CDR1 and CDR2 sequences are SGHDN and FVKESK. V trimming: 5 bases; J trimming: 4 bases; junction bases outside the gene matches: 7. The CDR3 region is CASSSWTGGSYGYTF. In nucleotides, the CDR3 is TGTGCCAGCAGCTCGTGGACAGGGGGGAGCTATGGCTACACCTTC.

The rearrangement uses TRBV24-1 and TRBJ2-2, with 10 bases fitting TRBD1. The V and J ends lost 5 bases and 0 bases, in that order; junction bases with no gene match: 8. The CDR3 contains 18 residues. Germline V lookup: CDR1 KGHDR, CDR2 SFDVKD. The CDR3 region has the DNA TGTGCCACCAGTGTCGAGACAGGGGGCGTATCGAACACCGGGGAGCTGTTTTTT. It encodes CATSVETGGVSNTGELFF.

V is TRBV14 and J is TRBJ1-2; 7 nucleotides align to TRBD1. V was clipped by 0 bases and J by 4 bases; unmatched bases: 11. CDR3 size: 17 residues. The germline V gene has CDR1 SGHDN and CDR2 FVKESK. The CDR3 nucleotides read TGTGCCAGCAGCCAAGATCTACGGAGGGACAGCCTCTATGGCTACACCTTC. Translating it yields CASSQDLRRDSLYGYTF.

The V and J genes are TRBV5-1 and TRBJ2-5; TRBD2 matches 10 bases. CDR1 and CDR2 from the germline V gene are SGHRS and YFSETQ. J gave up 4 bases and V 0 bases, and 6 bases lay outside the gene matches. CDR3 length equals 16 residues. The CDR3 bases are TGCGCCAGCAGCTTGGCCACTAGCGGGGTGAGAGAGACCCAGTACTTC. Translating gives CASSLATSGVRETQYF.

The chain couples TRBV7-2 to TRBJ2-3, with 8 positions matching TRBD1. This CDR3 comprises 15 residues. The trim removed 8 bases at V and 2 bases at J, leaving 9 bases unmatched. Germline V lookup: CDR1 SGHTA, CDR2 FQGNSA. The DNA of the CDR3 is TGTGCCAGCGGAGACCGGACAGGGATCACAGATACGCAGTATTTT. It is translated as CASGDRTGITDTQYF.

The chain recombines TRBV5-4 with TRBJ1-1; possibly TRBD1 for D (6 bases). The CDR3 runs 13 residues. Germline CDR1 reads SGHNT; CDR2 reads YYREEE (reference sequence). V lost 1 base and J lost 8, with 12 bases in between. CDR3 loop: CASSLQQGWEAFF. CDR3 bases: TGTGCCAGCAGCTTGCAACAGGGCTGGGAAGCTTTCTTT.

This rearrangement joins TRBV3-1 (or the pseudogene TRBV3-2) to TRBJ2-7; 7 bases align to TRBD1. Germline V gene data show CDR1 as LGHDT and CDR2 as YNNKEL (reference sequence). V gave up 2 bases and J gave up 6 bases; unmatched junction bases: 7. The CDR3 covers 14 residues. The DNA of the CDR3 is TGTGCCAGCAGCCAACCCGGGGCAGGGGGCGAGCAGTACTTC. This gives the protein CASSQPGAGGEQYF.

The V and J genes are TRBV4-1 and TRBJ2-1; 10 positions match TRBD1. With 4 bases clipped from V and 8 bases from J, the junction kept 17 bases outside the gene matches. Germline CDR1 MGHRA, CDR2 YSYEKL. This CDR3 contains 18 residues. The CDR3 region is CASSLPTSGTGVLDEQFF. In DNA, the CDR3 is TGCGCCAGCAGCCTACCTACGTCTGGGACAGGGGTGCTTGATGAGCAGTTCTTC.

V usage is TRBV7-3 and J usage is TRBJ1-1, with D uncertain. The germline CDR1 and CDR2 sequences are SGHTA and FQGTGA. This CDR3 has 13 amino acids. The V gene lost 5 bases and the J gene lost 1 base, with 8 bases spanning the gap. CDR3 nucleotide sequence: TGTGCCAGCAGCCCTGCGGGGAACACTGAAGCTTTCTTT. Its protein is CASSPAGNTEAFF.